Listed here is a single TCR beta chain. This sample is drawn from a study of early stage breast cancer tumors. Study details: Most invasive tumors, about 75% of the 16, were ER+/PR+/HER2-.

TCRdb's table, derived via immunoSEQ multiplex PCR, lists solely in-frame clones and lacks some. Among about 58,000 clones, around 80% were seen once, and the ten largest hold about 3.4%. The CDR3 spans 17 residues. The V gene's germline CDR1 is SGDLS and CDR2 YYNGEE. V lost 4 bases and J lost 1; bases outside the gene matches: 14. This sequence originates from a person in their thirties with breast cancer. Sequencing was carried out using blood. The chain has TRBV9 and TRBJ2-7, with 7 bases aligning to TRBD1. CDR3 protein: CASSLYPDRALSYEQYF. Here the CDR3 DNA reads TGTGCCAGCAGCCTTTACCCCGACAGGGCCCTATCCTACGAGCAGTACTTC.